This record concerns one T cell receptor beta chain sequence. Antigen unknown. The data were obtained in a study of cytomegalovirus exposure and HLA in healthy donors. General study findings and limits: CMV antigen specificity was confirmed in vitro for a few CMV-associated chains. According to reports, the classifier identified cytomegalovirus status with high specificity and sensitivity.

Here immunoSEQ multiplex PCR was the method, and the copy in TCRdb shows in-frame clones only, minus some. The repertoire has 220,000 or so clones, approximately 83% of them found once; the top ten carry over 11%. Germline V gene data show CDR1 as LNHDA and CDR2 as SQIVND (reference sequence). V was trimmed by 6 bases and J by 0 bases, leaving 8 bases between them. The CDR3 is 14 amino acids. This clonotype originated in a woman between 25 and 40 years old in good health and CMV-seropositive. The chain uses TRBV19 and TRBJ1-4; no clear D. The sequencing input was PBMCs. The CDR3 region is CASRRHSTNEKLFF. In DNA, the CDR3 is TGTGCCAGTAGGCGACACTCAACTAATGAAAAACTGTTTTTT. Complete variable domain (other parts from reference TRBV19 and TRBJ1-4): DGGITQSPKYLFRKEGQNVTLSCEQNLNHDAMYWYRQDPGQGLRLIYYSQIVNDFQKGDIAEGYSVSREKKESFPLTVTSAQKNPTAFYLCASRRHSTNEKLFFGSGTQLSVL.